The 28 T cell receptor beta chains below were found in one sample sequenced in a study of response to subunit inactivated influenza vaccine. Via MiXCR, TCRdb re-called the RT-PCR reads, giving one row per CDR3 protein. The sample lists about 520,000 distinct CDR3 sequences, approximately 7.7% occurring once. The source material was PBMCs from blood, sampled 23 months after vaccination. Receptors were obtained from a man between 50 and 69 years old who received an inactivated influenza vaccine.

The table lists this clonotype with a few counts. DNA of the CDR3: TGCAGTGCCTACAGGGAGAGCAATCAGCCCCAGCATTTT. Residues: CSAYRESNQPQHF. The chain uses TRBV20-1 and TRBJ1-5; perhaps TRBD1 as D (6 bases). The CDR3 has 13 residues. Trimming cost V 6 bases and J 1 base, with 10 bases left between them. Germline lookup yields CDR1 DFQATT and CDR2 SNEGSKA (reference sequence).

This clonotype was seen many times. This rearrangement joins TRBV7-9 to TRBJ1-1; D perhaps matches TRBD1 (5 bases). V lost 11 bases to trimming and J lost 10 bases, with 14 bases between them. Germline loops: CDR1 SEHNR, CDR2 FQNEAQ (reference sequence). The CDR3 runs 10 residues. The CDR3 spells CAWGGDSAFF. The CDR3 nucleotides read TGTGCCTGGGGGGGGGATTCAGCTTTCTTT.

In this sample, this clonotype turned up many times. The chain is built from TRBV4-1 and TRBJ1-1; TRBD1 might be the D (6 bases). Germline V gene data show CDR1 as MGHRA and CDR2 as YSYEKL. Trimming removed 1 base at V and 6 bases at J, with 9 bases between. The CDR3 runs to 13 residues. The CDR3 DNA is TGCGCCAGCAGCCAAGTGTGGGGGCCTGAAGCTTTCTTT. Protein: CASSQVWGPEAFF.

CDR3 DNA: TGTGCCAGCAGCCGACAGGGGGCCGGCAATCAGCCCCAGCATTTT. The encoded protein is CASSRQGAGNQPQHF. This chain uses TRBV7-8 with TRBJ1-5; 10 nucleotides line up with TRBD1. The V gene end was trimmed by 5 bases and the J gene end by 2 bases; junction bases not matched to a gene: 3. The CDR3 extends over 15 amino acids. Germline assignment: CDR1 SGHVS and CDR2 FQNEAQ. Drawing the rest from reference TRBV7-8 and TRBJ1-5, the complete variable domain is GAGVSQSPRYKVAKRGQDVALRCDPISGHVSLFWYQQALGQGPEFLTYFQNEAQLDKSGLPSDRFFAERPEGSVSTLKIQRTQQEDSAVYLCASSRQGAGNQPQHFGDGTRLSIL.

This clonotype was counted between two and nine times. The chain is built from TRBV27 and TRBJ2-1; tentatively, D is TRBD2 (6 bases). This CDR3 is 14 amino acids long. Germline CDR1 reads MNHEY; CDR2 reads SMNVEV (reference sequence). Trimming left V 4 bases short and J 6 bases short, with 13 bases between. CDR3 protein: CASSYGGWGNEQFF. For the CDR3, the DNA is TGTGCCAGCAGTTATGGGGGGTGGGGCAATGAGCAGTTCTTC.

This sequence joins TRBV6-2 or TRBV6-3 and TRBJ2-1; D unclear. The CDR3 totals 14 residues. Between the trimmed V and J ends, which lost 6 bases and 10 bases, there was a span of 19 bases. Looked up from germline, CDR1 is MNHEY and CDR2 is SVGEGT. The CDR3 bases are TGTGCCAGCAGACACTATTCCCTTAGCAGGGAGCAGTTCTTC. This translates into CASRHYSLSREQFF.

Only a few counts were recorded for this clonotype. V usage is TRBV7-8 and J usage is TRBJ2-4; a possible D gene is TRBD2 (7 bases). The length of the CDR3 is 16 residues. Germline V lookup: CDR1 SGHVS, CDR2 FQNEAQ. V was clipped by 3 bases and J by 4 bases, with 16 bases between them. The CDR3 DNA is TGTGCCAGCAGCTTGGGGGCGGCTAGCGGAAAAAACATTCAGTACTTC. It is translated as CASSLGAASGKNIQYF.

This clonotype was detected a few times. The chain combines TRBV7-2 with TRBJ1-3; the match to TRBD1 covers 7 bases. The trim removed 4 bases at V and 0 bases at J, leaving 9 bases unmatched. CDR3 length: 17 residues. CDR1 SGHTA and CDR2 FQGNSA come from the germline V gene. CDR3 in DNA: TGTGCCAGCAGCTCCCCGGGACAGTCCCTCTCTGGAAACACCATATATTTT. Protein product: CASSSPGQSLSGNTIYF.

This clonotype occurred a few times. This chain links TRBV7-3 with TRBJ2-1; D gene ambiguous. The ends were cut back, 2 bases at V and 5 bases at J, with 7 bases in the middle. This CDR3 contains 13 residues. CDR1 is SGHTA and CDR2 is FQGTGA in the germline V gene. Here the CDR3 reads CASSLSNNNEQFF. The CDR3, as DNA: TGTGCCAGCAGCTTATCCAATAACAATGAGCAGTTCTTC.

This clonotype was recorded a few times. As DNA, the CDR3 is TGTGCCAGCAGCTTAGCTGATACCCCGCGGCAGTCCTATGGCTACACCTTC. Protein: CASSLADTPRQSYGYTF. This chain joins TRBV7-9 and TRBJ1-2; no clear D. This CDR3 has 17 residues. The V and J ends lost 0 bases and 4 bases respectively, with 18 bases between them. Germline assignment: CDR1 SEHNR and CDR2 FQNEAQ (reference sequence).

This clonotype was seen a few times. The CDR3 DNA reads as TGTGCCAGCAGTTTGACTAGCGGGGGTCCCTACAATGAGCAGTTCTTC. Translated, it gives CASSLTSGGPYNEQFF. The chain recombines TRBV12-3 or TRBV12-4 with TRBJ2-1, with 12 nucleotides matching TRBD2. The J segment lost 2 bases and the V segment lost 3 bases, leaving 2 bases of the junction unmatched. This CDR3 comprises 16 residues.

This clonotype was recorded at least ten times. Relative to the germline gene, one junction end is altered; a read error may explain this. This sequence joins TRBV7-2 and TRBJ2-7; 7 nucleotides line up with TRBD2. Germline CDR1 is SGHTA and CDR2 is FQGNSA. The CDR3 is made up of 15 amino acids. The CDR3 DNA is TGCGCCAGCAGCTTGGGCAGCGGGACTTCCTACGAGCAGTACTTC. Its protein product is CASSLGSGTSYEQYF.

This clonotype was picked up a small number of times. The J gene is TRBJ2-7, the V gene TRBV6-1; TRBD2 matches at 9 bases. V trimming: 6 bases; J trimming: 3 bases; junction bases outside the gene matches: 6. Germline V gene sequence: CDR1 MNHNS, CDR2 SASEGT. The CDR3 is made up of 14 amino acids. In nucleotides, the CDR3 is TGTGCCAGCAGCCGCGGGGGGGTCGGCTACGAGCAGTACTTC. This sequence encodes CASSRGGVGYEQYF.

This rearrangement joins TRBV7-2 to TRBJ2-7, with D maybe TRBD1 (6 bases). V lost 7 bases to trimming and J lost 2 bases, with 15 bases between them. This CDR3 comprises 14 residues. CDR1 and CDR2 (germline): SGHTA, FQGNSA. The CDR3 region is CASKQEDRAYEQYF. CDR3 nucleotides: TGTGCCAGCAAACAGGAGGACAGAGCCTACGAGCAGTACTTC.

About this clonotype: An end of the junction does not agree with germline; a read error may underlie this. V gene TRBV29-1 combines with J gene TRBJ1-1, with D possibly being TRBD1 (6 bases). The CDR3 has 13 amino acids. The V gene's germline CDR1 is SQVTM and CDR2 ANQGSEA. For the CDR3, the DNA is TGCAGCGTTGCTAAAGGGGGGAACACTGAACCTTTCTTT. It encodes CSVAKGGNTEPFF.

This clonotype showed up just a few times. It is likely a read error, because the conserved phenylalanine at the end of the CDR3 is missing. The chain uses TRBV25-1 and TRBJ2-6; the D gene could be TRBD1 or TRBD2 (5 bases each). Trimming removed 8 bases at V and 4 bases at J, with 15 bases between. This CDR3 region has 15 residues. Germline loops: CDR1 MGHDK, CDR2 SYGVNS. The chain's CDR3 is CASADVGAGANVLTS. For the CDR3, the DNA is TGTGCCAGCGCGGATGTCGGGGCCGGGGCCAACGTCCTGACTTCC.

The V gene is TRBV6-5, the J gene TRBJ1-5; TRBD1 aligns across 7 bases. Germline CDR1 MNHEY, CDR2 SVGAGI. The CDR3 consists of 19 residues. The V segment lost 2 bases and the J segment 2 bases; nucleotides outside the gene matches: 15. CDR3 sequence (DNA): TGTGCCAGCAGTTACCGCGACAGGGTTGGGGATGGGGGCAATCAGCCCCAGCATTTT. As protein: CASSYRDRVGDGGNQPQHF.

This clonotype was seen more than once but under ten times. CDR3 sequence reads: CASSLAGSRNQPQHF. CDR3 coding DNA: TGCGCCAGCAGCTTGGCCGGGAGCCGCAATCAGCCCCAGCATTTT. This chain links TRBV5-1 with TRBJ1-5; D uncertain. Germline-derived CDR1 and CDR2 are SGHRS and YFSETQ. This CDR3 has 15 amino acids. V was trimmed by 0 bases and J by 2 bases, leaving 9 bases between them.

The table lists this clonotype with many counts. The CDR3 nucleotides are TGCGCCAGCAGCCAACTGAATTCCGGGACACCTGGGGAAAAACTTAGGGATGCCGAAAAACTGTTTTTT. Its protein product is CASSQLNSGTPGEKLRDAEKLFF. The chain has TRBV4-3 and TRBJ1-4, with D possibly being TRBD1 (6 bases). From germline, CDR1 is LGHNA and CDR2 YSLEER. V lost 2 bases, J lost 8 bases, and 39 bases lay in between. The length of the CDR3 is 23 residues.

This clonotype was counted at least ten times. The rearrangement links TRBV29-1 to TRBJ1-1; D is uncertain. V lost 7 bases to trimming and J lost 2 bases, with 5 bases between them. The CDR3 covers 10 residues. Germline CDR1 is SQVTM and CDR2 is ANQGSEA. The CDR3 reads CSALNTEAFF. In DNA form, the CDR3 reads TGCAGCGCTCTTAACACTGAAGCTTTCTTT.

This clonotype was found a few times. This rearrangement joins TRBV4-3 to TRBJ2-5, with D unresolved. Germline CDR1 reads LGHNA; CDR2 reads YSLEER. The ends were cut back, 0 bases at V and 5 bases at J, with 19 bases in the middle. This CDR3 contains 17 residues. DNA of the CDR3: TGCGCCAGCAGCCAAGAAAGGAGTAGAGGAAAAGGGGAGACCCAGTACTTC. Amino acid sequence: CASSQERSRGKGETQYF.

This clonotype was seen repeatedly, ten times or more. The chain uses TRBV6-2 or TRBV6-3 and TRBJ2-7, with 8 bases aligning to TRBD2. CDR1 is MNHEY and CDR2 is SVGEGT in the germline V gene. The CDR3 contains 16 residues. V was pared by 3 bases and J by 0 bases, with 7 bases of the junction left unmatched. The CDR3 here is CASSYILAASSYEQYF. For the CDR3, the DNA is TGTGCCAGCAGTTATATACTAGCGGCGAGCTCCTACGAGCAGTACTTC.

The chain recombines TRBV6-1 with TRBJ1-1; 8 nucleotides agree with TRBD1. The J segment lost 4 bases and the V segment lost 5 bases, leaving 6 bases of the junction unmatched. CDR3 length: 14 residues. Germline lookup yields CDR1 MNHNS and CDR2 SASEGT. DNA of the CDR3: TGTGCCAGCAGTCCACGGACAGGGTCCACTGAAGCTTTCTTT. Its protein product is CASSPRTGSTEAFF.

This clonotype has more than one count but fewer than ten. This sequence joins TRBV5-5 and TRBJ1-5; 8 nucleotides align to TRBD1. V lost 0 bases, J lost 0 bases, and 2 bases stayed unmatched. This CDR3 region has 16 residues. Germline assignment: CDR1 SGHKS and CDR2 YYEKEE (reference sequence). CDR3 bases: TGTGCCAGCAGCTTGGGACAGGGGATTAGCAATCAGCCCCAGCATTTT. Encoded protein: CASSLGQGISNQPQHF.

This chain connects TRBV9 to TRBJ1-5; 7 bases line up with TRBD1. CDR3 length equals 15 residues. Germline CDR1 is SGDLS and CDR2 is YYNGEE. Germline trimming cut 0 bases from V and 4 bases from J; bases unmatched to any gene: 4. This CDR3 reads CASSVGPQGNQPQHF. In DNA, the CDR3 is TGTGCCAGCAGCGTAGGGCCACAGGGGAATCAGCCCCAGCATTTT.

The rearrangement links TRBV5-1 to TRBJ2-3; TRBD1 matches at 7 bases. Germline V gives CDR1 SGHRS, CDR2 YFSETQ. CDR3 length: 13 amino acids. The junction had 3 bases not matched to a gene; V was cut back by 6 bases and J by 2 bases. The CDR3 protein is CASKGTVTDTQYF. The CDR3 nucleotides read TGCGCCAGCAAGGGGACAGTCACAGATACGCAGTATTTT. The whole variable domain, remainder taken from reference TRBV5-1 and TRBJ2-3, is KAGVTQTPRYLIKTRGQQVTLSCSPISGHRSVSWYQQTPGQGLQFLFEYFSETQRNKGNFPGRFSGRQFSNSRSEMNVSTLELGDSALYLCASKGTVTDTQYFGPGTRLTVL.

This chain uses TRBV4-3 with TRBJ2-7, with D perhaps TRBD1 (6 bases). CDR1 LGHNA and CDR2 YSLEER come from the germline V gene. The V gene lost 0 bases and the J gene lost 5 bases, with 14 bases spanning the gap. CDR3 length: 15 amino acids. In DNA, the CDR3 is TGCGCCAGCAGCCAAGATCACCGGACAGTAGACGAGCAGTACTTC. This sequence encodes CASSQDHRTVDEQYF.

This chain connects TRBV10-3 to TRBJ2-3; 7 bases map to TRBD2. The CDR3 runs to 16 residues. The germline gives CDR1 ENHRY, CDR2 SYGVKD. Unmatched junction bases numbered 10, after V lost 3 bases and J lost 4 bases. The DNA of the CDR3 is TGTGCCATCAGTGATCGGGCGGGAGAAGGGGCAGATACGCAGTATTTT. Amino acids: CAISDRAGEGADTQYF.